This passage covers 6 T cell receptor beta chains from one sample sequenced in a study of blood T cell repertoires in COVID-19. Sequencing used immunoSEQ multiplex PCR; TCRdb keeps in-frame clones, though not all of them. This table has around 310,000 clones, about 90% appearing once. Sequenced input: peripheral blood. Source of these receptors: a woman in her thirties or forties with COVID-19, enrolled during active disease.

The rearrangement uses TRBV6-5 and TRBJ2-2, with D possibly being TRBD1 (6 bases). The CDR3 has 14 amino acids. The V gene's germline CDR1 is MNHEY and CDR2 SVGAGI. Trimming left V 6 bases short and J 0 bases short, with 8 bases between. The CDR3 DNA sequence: TGTGCCAGCAGGAGACAGGCGAACACCGGGGAGCTGTTTTTT. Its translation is CASRRQANTGELFF.

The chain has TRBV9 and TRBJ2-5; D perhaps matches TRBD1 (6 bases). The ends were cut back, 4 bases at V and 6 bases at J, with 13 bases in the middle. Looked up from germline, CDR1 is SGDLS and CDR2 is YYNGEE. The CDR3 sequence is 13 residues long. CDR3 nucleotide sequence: TGTGCCAGCAGCCCTTGGACAGTACAGACCCAGTACTTC. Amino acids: CASSPWTVQTQYF.

CDR3 amino acids: CASFSLGGGAMRELFF. CDR3 nucleotides: TGTGCCAGTTTCAGCTTAGGCGGGGGGGCCATGCGGGAGCTGTTTTTT. The rearrangement links TRBV19 to TRBJ2-2; 9 bases are a match to TRBD2. This CDR3 spans 16 amino acids. Per germline, CDR1 LNHDA and CDR2 SQIVND (reference sequence). Unmatched junction bases numbered 16, after V lost 8 bases and J lost 9 bases.

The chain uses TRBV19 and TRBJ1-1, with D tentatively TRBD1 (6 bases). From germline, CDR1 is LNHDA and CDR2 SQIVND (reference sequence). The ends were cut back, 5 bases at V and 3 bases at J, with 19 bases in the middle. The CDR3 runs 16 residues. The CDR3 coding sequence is TGTGCCAGTAGTCCGATCGGAGGGGGGGTTTACACTGAAGCTTTCTTT. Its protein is CASSPIGGGVYTEAFF.

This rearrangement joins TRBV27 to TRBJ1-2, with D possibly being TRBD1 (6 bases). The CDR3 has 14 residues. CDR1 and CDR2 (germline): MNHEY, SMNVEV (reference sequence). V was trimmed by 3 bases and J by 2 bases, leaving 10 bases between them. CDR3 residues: CASSFSTGNYGYTF. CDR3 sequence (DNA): TGTGCCAGCAGTTTTAGTACAGGGAACTATGGCTACACCTTC.

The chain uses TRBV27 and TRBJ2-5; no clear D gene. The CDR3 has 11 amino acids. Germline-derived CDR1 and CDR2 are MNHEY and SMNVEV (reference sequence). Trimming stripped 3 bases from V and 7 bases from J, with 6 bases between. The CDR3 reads CASSFVGTQYF. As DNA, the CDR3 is TGTGCCAGCAGTTTCGTCGGGACCCAGTACTTC.